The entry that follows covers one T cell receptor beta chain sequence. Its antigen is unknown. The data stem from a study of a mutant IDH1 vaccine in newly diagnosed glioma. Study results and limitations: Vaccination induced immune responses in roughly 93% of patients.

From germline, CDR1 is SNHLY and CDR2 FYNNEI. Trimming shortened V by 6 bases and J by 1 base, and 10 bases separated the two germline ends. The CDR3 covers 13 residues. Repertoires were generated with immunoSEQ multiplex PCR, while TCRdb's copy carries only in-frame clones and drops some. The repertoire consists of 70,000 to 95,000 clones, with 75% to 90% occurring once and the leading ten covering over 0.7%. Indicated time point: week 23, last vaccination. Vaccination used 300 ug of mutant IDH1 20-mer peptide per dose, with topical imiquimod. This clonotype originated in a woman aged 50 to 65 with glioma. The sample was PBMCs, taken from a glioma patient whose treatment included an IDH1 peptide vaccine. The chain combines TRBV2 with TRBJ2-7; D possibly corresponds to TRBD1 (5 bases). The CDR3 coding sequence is TGTGCCAGCAGCCCGACAGTGTCCTACGAGCAGTACTTC. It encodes CASSPTVSYEQYF.